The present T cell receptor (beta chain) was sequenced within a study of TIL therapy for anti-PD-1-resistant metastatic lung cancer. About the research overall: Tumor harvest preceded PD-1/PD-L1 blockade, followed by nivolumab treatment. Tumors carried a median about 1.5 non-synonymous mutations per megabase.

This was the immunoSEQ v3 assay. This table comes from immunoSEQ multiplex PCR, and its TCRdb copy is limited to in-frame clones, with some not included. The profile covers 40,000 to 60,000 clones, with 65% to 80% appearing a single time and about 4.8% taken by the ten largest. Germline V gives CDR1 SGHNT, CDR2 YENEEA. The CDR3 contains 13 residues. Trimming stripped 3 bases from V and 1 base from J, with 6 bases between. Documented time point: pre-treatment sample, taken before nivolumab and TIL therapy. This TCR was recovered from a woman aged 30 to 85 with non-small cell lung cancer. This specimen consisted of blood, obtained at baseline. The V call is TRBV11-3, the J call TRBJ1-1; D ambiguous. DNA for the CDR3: TGTGCCAGCAGCTTCACGGCGAACACTGAAGCTTTCTTT. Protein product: CASSFTANTEAFF. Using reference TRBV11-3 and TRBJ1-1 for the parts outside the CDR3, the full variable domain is EAGVVQSPRYKIIEKKQPVAFWCNPISGHNTLYWYLQNLGQGPELLIRYENEEAVDDSQLPKDRFSAERLKGVDSTLKIQPAELGDSAVYLCASSFTANTEAFFGQGTRLTVV.